This TCR beta chain was observed in a study of blood T cells in healthy people across ages. Study overall: With template switching, about one barcoded beta molecule was captured per two T cells. General study results and limits: With age, beta diversity per million T cells declined roughly linearly, significantly by about 37. Relative to aged donors, long-lived donors carried more naive CD4+ cells and displayed higher diversity.

A sample-barcoded 5' primer and a J-beta primer mix were used in a second PCR of roughly 6 to 11 cycles. A tag from a template-switch adaptor with 12 random nucleotides marked each cDNA molecule. TCRdb itself ran the 5' RACE reads through MiXCR, one entry per CDR3 protein. The repertoire holds approximately 810,000 distinct CDR3 sequences, with 29% as singletons. The CDR3 covers 15 residues. Germline lookup yields CDR1 LGHNA and CDR2 YNFKEQ. V lost 1 base to trimming and J lost 4 bases; unmatched junction nucleotides: 1. A few counts support this clonotype. Its target is not known. J is TRBJ2-2 and V is TRBV4-2, with 9 bases aligning to TRBD1. The sample comprised blood. The clonotype was recovered from a woman of 80 years or more in good health. For the CDR3, the DNA is TGTGCCAGCAGCCAAGTACAGGGGGCCACCGGGGAGCTGTTTTTT. Translated: CASSQVQGATGELFF.